The present T cell receptor (beta chain) was sequenced within a study of early T cells in non-severe SARS-CoV-2 infection (dated by TCRdb to about 2021). In the study overall: Bulk RNA from unsorted whole blood was used for TCR sequencing, so alpha and beta chains could not be paired.

This clonotype was picked up a small number of times. No antigen is known for it. No qualities accompany the bases; no much larger clone lies one base away. A case-control design nested within a healthcare worker cohort in London, UK, was used, with weekly nasopharyngeal swab PCR tests and blood sampling performed. Healthcare workers were enrolled in the week of the UK lockdown, from 23 to 31 March 2020, and were followed every week for up to roughly 16 weeks. To prepare the library, 5' RACE was applied. Sequencing instrument: NextSeq 500. The TCR library protocol attached unique molecular identifiers to individual cDNA molecules to correct for sequencing error and PCR bias. Sequencing covered both TCR alpha and beta chains, and within each sample the abundances of alpha and beta sequences were tightly co-correlated. From the authors' description of their analysis: Decombinator V4 was used to annotate the V gene, J gene and CDR3 of the TCR sequences. Expanded TCRs were defined as changing significantly between any two time points under a Poisson model with p below 0.0001. TCR abundances were normalised to the total number of TCRs sequenced per sample and expressed as counts per million. MAIT TCRs were defined by TRAV1-2 paired with TRAJ12, TRAJ20 or TRAJ33, and iNKT TCRs by TRAV10 paired with TRAJ18. VDJdb, accessed on 1 November 2021, was searched for TCRs annotated for CMV, EBV and SARS-CoV-2, and TCRs annotated for more than one antigen were excluded. TCRdb handled the public reads itself, with Q25 trimming in fastp and clone calling in MiXCR, and kept productive beta chains. Entries are consolidated by CDR3 protein sequence, retaining the most common genes and DNA. It is TCRdb's table, rather than the study itself, that gives the V and J calls and clone size. This sample lists tens of thousands of distinct CDR3 sequences; approximately 15% were detected once. Approximately 6% of the sample lies in the top ten.

The paper as a whole reports these results and caveats: VDJdb matching was skewed toward anti-spike CD8 responses, so virus-specific expansions were likely underestimated and private and CD4 specificities were missed.

Compared with germline, V lacks 7 bases and J lacks 0 bases; bases without a gene match: 2. CDR1 and CDR2 are drawn from the germline V gene: SNHLY, FYNNEI. The CDR3 holds 13 amino acids from the cysteine to the phenylalanine. The read is trimmed to its CDR3 DNA, 39 bases read in frame from base 1. The TCR comes from an adult who was a healthcare worker with PCR-confirmed SARS-CoV-2 infection or an uninfected control (not recorded which). The sample was whole blood. This chain is built from TRBV2 and TRBJ2-7; 8 middle bases align to TRBD2. The CDR3: CASMGLDSYEQYF. The DNA sequence follows: TGTGCCAGCATGGGACTAGACTCCTACGAGCAGTACTTC.